This T cell receptor (beta chain) came from a study of T cell repertoires in cytomegalovirus infection. TCRdb fed the reads into MiXCR, producing one record per CDR3 protein. Seen here are approximately 240,000 distinct CDR3 sequences, roughly an eighth observed once, and the top ten hold 1.5% to 2%. The CDR3 loop spans 15 amino acids. The V end lost 4 bases, the J end lost 0 bases, and 11 bases lay between the germline ends. The germline CDR1 and CDR2 sequences are SNHLY and FYNNEI. A few counts support this clonotype. The rearrangement uses TRBV2 and TRBJ2-3; tentatively, D is TRBD1 or TRBD2 (5 bases each). This TCR was sampled from a human donor in good health (CMV status not recorded). Some clones in this sample may be carry-over from other donors' samples. The sample taken for sequencing was PBMCs. CDR3 amino acids: CASSALRGSTDTQYF. CDR3 bases: TGTGCCAGCAGTGCCTTGAGGGGTAGCACAGATACGCAGTATTTT.